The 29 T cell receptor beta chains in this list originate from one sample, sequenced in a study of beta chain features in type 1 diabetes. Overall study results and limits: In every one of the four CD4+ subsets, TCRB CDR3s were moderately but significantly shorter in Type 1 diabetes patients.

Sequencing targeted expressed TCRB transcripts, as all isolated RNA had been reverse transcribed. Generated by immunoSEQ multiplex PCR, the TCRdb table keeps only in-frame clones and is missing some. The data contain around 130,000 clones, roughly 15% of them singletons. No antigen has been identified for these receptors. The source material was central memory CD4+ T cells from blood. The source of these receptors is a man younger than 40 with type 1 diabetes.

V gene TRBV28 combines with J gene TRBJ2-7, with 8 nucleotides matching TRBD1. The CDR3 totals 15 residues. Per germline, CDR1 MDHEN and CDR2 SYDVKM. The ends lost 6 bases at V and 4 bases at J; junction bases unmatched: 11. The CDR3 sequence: CASRGAGGEKYEQYF. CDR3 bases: TGTGCCAGCAGGGGCGCAGGGGGCGAGAAGTACGAGCAGTACTTC.

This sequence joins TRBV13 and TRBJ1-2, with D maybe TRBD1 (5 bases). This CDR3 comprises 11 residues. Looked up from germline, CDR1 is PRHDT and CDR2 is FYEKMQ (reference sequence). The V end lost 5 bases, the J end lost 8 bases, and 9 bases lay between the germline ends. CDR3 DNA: TGTGCCAGCAGCCGGGACGGAGGCTACACCTTC. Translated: CASSRDGGYTF.

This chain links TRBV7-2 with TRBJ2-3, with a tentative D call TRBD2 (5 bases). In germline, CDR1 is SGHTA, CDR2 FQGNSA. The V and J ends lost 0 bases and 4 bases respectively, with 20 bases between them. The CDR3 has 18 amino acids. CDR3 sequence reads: CASSLANGLPRRADTQYF. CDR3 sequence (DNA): TGTGCCAGCAGCTTAGCGAATGGACTCCCGCGAAGGGCAGATACGCAGTATTTT.

The CDR3 loop is CASSPRTMDRVGANVLTF. In DNA form, the CDR3 reads TGTGCCAGCTCACCCCGTACCATGGACCGGGTTGGGGCCAACGTCCTGACTTTC. The chain carries TRBV18 and TRBJ2-6; no firm D call. There are 18 residues in the CDR3. Trimming removed 3 bases at V and 3 bases at J, with 18 bases between. Germline V CDR1 and CDR2: KGHSH, LQKENI. The variable domain in full, completed from reference TRBV18 and TRBJ2-6, reads NAGVMQNPRHLVRRRGQEARLRCSPMKGHSHVYWYRQLPEEGLKFMVYLQKENIIDESGMPKERFSAEFPKEGPSILRIQQVVRGDSAAYFCASSPRTMDRVGANVLTFGAGSRLTVL.

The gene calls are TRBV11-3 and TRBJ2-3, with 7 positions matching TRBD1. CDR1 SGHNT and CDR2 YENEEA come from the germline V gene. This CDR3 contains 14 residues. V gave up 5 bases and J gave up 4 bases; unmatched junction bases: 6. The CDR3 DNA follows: TGTGCCAGCAGCAATTACAGGGGCGCAGATACGCAGTATTTT. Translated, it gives CASSNYRGADTQYF. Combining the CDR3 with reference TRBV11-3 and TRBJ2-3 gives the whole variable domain EAGVVQSPRYKIIEKKQPVAFWCNPISGHNTLYWYLQNLGQGPELLIRYENEEAVDDSQLPKDRFSAERLKGVDSTLKIQPAELGDSAVYLCASSNYRGADTQYFGPGTRLTVL.

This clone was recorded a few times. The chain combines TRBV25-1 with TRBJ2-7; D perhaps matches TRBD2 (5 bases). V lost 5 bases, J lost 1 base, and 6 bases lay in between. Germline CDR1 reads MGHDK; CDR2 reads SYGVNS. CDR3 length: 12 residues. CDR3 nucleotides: TGTGCCAGCAGTCGGGGTTCCTACGAGCAGTACTTC. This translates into CASSRGSYEQYF.

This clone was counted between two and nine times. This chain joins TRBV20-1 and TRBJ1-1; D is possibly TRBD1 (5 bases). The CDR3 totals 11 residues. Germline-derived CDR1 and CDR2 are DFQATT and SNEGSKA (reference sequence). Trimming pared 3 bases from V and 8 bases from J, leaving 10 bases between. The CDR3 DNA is TGCAGTGCTAGTAATCCAGGGGAAGCTTTCTTT. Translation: CSASNPGEAFF.

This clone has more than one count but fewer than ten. DNA for the CDR3: TGTGCCAGCAGCCTGACCCTGGACCTTCTCAGGGACGCCAAAAACATTCAGTACTTC. Translated, it gives CASSLTLDLLRDAKNIQYF. V is TRBV7-2 and J is TRBJ2-4, with D possibly called TRBD1 or TRBD2 (5 bases each). The CDR3 sequence is 19 residues long. Germline CDR1 and CDR2: SGHTA and FQGNSA. Trimming shortened V by 5 bases and J by 1 base, and 24 bases separated the two germline ends.

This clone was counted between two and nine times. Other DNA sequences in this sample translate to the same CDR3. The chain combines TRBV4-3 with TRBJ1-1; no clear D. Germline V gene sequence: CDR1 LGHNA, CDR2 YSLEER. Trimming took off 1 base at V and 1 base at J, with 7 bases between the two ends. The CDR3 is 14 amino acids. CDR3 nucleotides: TGCGCCAGCAGCCAAGGGCAGAGGAACACTGAAGCTTTCTTT. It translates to CASSQGQRNTEAFF.

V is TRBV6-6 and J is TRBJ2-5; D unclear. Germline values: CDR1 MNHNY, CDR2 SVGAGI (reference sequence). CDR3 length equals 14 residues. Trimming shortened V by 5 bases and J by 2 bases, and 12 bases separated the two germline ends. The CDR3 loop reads CASSDPGGQETQYF. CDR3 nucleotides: TGTGCCAGCAGTGATCCTGGTGGGCAAGAGACCCAGTACTTC.

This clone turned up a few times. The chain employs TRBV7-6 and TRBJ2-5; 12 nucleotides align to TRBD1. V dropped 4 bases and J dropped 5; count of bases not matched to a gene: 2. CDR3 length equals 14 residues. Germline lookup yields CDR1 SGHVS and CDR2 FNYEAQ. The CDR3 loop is CASSWDRGRETQYF. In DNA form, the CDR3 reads TGTGCCAGCAGCTGGGACAGGGGGCGGGAGACCCAGTACTTC.

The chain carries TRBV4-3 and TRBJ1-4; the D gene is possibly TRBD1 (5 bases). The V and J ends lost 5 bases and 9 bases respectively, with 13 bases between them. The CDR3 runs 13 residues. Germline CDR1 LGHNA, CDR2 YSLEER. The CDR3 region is CASSAWRDQKLFF. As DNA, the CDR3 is TGCGCCAGCAGCGCCTGGCGGGACCAAAAACTGTTTTTT.

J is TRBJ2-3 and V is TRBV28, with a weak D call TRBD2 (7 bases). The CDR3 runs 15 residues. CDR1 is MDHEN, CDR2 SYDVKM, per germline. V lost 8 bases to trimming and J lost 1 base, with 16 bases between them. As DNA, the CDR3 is TGTGCCAGCTCCTCCCGAGGGGGGGGCACAGATACGCAGTATTTT. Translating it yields CASSSRGGGTDTQYF.

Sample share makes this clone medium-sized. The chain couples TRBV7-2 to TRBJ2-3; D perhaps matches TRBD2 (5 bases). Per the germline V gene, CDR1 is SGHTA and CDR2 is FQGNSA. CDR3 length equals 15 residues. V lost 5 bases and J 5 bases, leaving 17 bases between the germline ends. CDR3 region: CASSARTPVGDTQYF. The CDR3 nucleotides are TGTGCCAGCAGCGCTCGGACTCCTGTTGGAGATACGCAGTATTTT. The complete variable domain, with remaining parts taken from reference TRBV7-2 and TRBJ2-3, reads GAGVSQSPSNKVTEKGKDVELRCDPISGHTALYWYRQSLGQGLEFLIYFQGNSAPDKSGLPSDRFSAERTGGSVSTLTIQRTQQEDSAVYLCASSARTPVGDTQYFGPGTRLTVL.

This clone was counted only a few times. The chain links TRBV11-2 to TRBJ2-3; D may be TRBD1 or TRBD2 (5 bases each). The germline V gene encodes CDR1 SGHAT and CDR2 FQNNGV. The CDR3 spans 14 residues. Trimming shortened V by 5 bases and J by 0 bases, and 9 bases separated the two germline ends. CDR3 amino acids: CASSTGLSTDTQYF. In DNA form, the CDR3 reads TGTGCCAGCAGCACAGGACTGAGCACAGATACGCAGTATTTT.

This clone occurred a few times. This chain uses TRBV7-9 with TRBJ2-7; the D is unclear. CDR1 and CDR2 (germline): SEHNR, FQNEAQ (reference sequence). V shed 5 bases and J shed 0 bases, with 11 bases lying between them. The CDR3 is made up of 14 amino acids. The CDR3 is CASSGPASSYEQYF. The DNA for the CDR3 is TGTGCCAGCAGCGGACCGGCCAGCTCCTACGAGCAGTACTTC.

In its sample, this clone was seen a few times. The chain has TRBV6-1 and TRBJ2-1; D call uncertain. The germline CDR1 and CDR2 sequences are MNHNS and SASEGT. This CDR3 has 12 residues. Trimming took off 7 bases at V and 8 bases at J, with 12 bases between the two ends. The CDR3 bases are TGTGCCAGCACTAAACACCGGTATGAGCAGTTCTTC. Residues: CASTKHRYEQFF.

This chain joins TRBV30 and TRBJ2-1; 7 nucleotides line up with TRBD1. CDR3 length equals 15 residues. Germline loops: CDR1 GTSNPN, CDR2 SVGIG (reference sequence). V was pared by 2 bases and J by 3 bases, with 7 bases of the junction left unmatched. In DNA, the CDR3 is TGTGCCTGGAGTCCTCCGGGACAGTTCTACAATGAGCAGTTCTTC. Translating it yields CAWSPPGQFYNEQFF.

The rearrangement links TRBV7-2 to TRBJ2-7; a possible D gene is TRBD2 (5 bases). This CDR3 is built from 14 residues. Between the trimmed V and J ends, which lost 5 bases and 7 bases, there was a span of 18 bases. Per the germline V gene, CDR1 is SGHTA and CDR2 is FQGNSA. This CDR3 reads CASSPLAGVGEQYF. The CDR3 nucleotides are TGTGCCAGCAGCCCCCTCGCCGGGGTAGGGGAGCAGTACTTC.

The CDR3 bases are TGTGCCTGGAATAAAGAGGATCAGCCCCAGCATTTT. Translating it yields CAWNKEDQPQHF. The chain combines TRBV30 with TRBJ1-5; D ambiguous. The ends were cut back, 4 bases at V and 5 bases at J, with 9 bases in the middle. Per germline, CDR1 GTSNPN and CDR2 SVGIG (reference sequence). The CDR3 spans 12 residues.

CDR3 in DNA: TGTGCCTGGAGTTACTCGGGTGCCGGACAAGGAAACACCATATATTTT. Translation: CAWSYSGAGQGNTIYF. The genes are TRBV30 and TRBJ1-3; weak D call: TRBD1 (5 bases). Per germline, CDR1 GTSNPN and CDR2 SVGIG (reference sequence). The V gene lost 2 bases and the J gene lost 4 bases, with 18 bases spanning the gap. The CDR3 runs to 16 residues.

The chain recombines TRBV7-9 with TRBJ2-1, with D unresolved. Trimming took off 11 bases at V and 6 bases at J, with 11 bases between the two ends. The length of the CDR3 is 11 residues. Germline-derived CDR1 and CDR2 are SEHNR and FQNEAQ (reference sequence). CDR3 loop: CASTMGNEQFF. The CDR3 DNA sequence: TGTGCCTCAACGATGGGCAATGAGCAGTTCTTC.

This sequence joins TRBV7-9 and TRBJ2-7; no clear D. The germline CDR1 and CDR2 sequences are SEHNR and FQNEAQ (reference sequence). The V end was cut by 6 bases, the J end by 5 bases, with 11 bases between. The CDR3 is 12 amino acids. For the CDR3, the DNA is TGTGCCAGCAGTACCAGCGCCCACGAGCAGTACTTC. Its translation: CASSTSAHEQYF.

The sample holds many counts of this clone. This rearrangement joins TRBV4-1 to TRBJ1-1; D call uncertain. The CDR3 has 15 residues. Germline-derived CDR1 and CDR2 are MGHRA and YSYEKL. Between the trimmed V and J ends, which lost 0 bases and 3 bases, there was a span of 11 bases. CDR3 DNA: TGCGCCAGCAGCCAAGAGGTAACCCGGGACACTGAAGCTTTCTTT. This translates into CASSQEVTRDTEAFF.

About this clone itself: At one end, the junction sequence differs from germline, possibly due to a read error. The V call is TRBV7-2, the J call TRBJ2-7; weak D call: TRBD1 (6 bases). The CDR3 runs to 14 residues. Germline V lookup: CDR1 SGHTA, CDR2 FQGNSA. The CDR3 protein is CASSPRQASDEQYF. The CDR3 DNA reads TGTGCCAGCAGCCCTCGACAGGCCTCCGACGAGCAGTACTTC.

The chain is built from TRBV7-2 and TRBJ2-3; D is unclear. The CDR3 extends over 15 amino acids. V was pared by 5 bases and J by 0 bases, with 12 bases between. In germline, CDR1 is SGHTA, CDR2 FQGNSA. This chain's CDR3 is CASSIGQVSTDTQYF. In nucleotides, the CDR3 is TGTGCCAGCAGCATAGGGCAGGTCAGCACAGATACGCAGTATTTT. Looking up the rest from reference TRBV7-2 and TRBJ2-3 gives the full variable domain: GAGVSQSPSNKVTEKGKDVELRCDPISGHTALYWYRQSLGQGLEFLIYFQGNSAPDKSGLPSDRFSAERTGGSVSTLTIQRTQQEDSAVYLCASSIGQVSTDTQYFGPGTRLTVL.

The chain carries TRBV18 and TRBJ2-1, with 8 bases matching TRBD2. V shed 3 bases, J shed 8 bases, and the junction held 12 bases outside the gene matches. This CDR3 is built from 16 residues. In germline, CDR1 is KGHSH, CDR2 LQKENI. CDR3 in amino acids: CASSPTSVGTGDEQFF. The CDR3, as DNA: TGTGCCAGCTCACCGACTAGCGTAGGAACTGGCGATGAGCAGTTCTTC.

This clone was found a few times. The CDR3, as DNA: TGTGCCTGGGGGCTAGAGTTTAAAACCGGGGAGCTGTTTTTT. Translation gives CAWGLEFKTGELFF. The chain links TRBV30 to TRBJ2-2; D remains unclear. V was clipped by 5 bases and J by 5 bases, with 15 bases between them. CDR3 length: 14 amino acids. Germline V CDR1 and CDR2: GTSNPN, SVGIG (reference sequence).

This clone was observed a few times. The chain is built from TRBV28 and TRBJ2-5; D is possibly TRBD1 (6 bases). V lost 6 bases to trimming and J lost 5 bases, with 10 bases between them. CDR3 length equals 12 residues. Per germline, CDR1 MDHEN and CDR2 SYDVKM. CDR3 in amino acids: CASRTGTETQYF. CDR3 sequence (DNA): TGTGCCAGCAGAACAGGGACGGAGACCCAGTACTTC.